One TCR beta chain is described in this entry. At one of its ends the junction is not consistent with the germline gene, which may arise from a read error. This specimen belongs to a study of cytomegalovirus exposure and HLA in healthy donors. PCR was performed using 60 Vbeta and 13 Jbeta primers. This table comes from immunoSEQ multiplex PCR, and its TCRdb copy is limited to in-frame clones, with some not included. The sample lists about 130,000 clones, approximately 61% occurring once. CDR1 and CDR2 from the germline V gene are GTSNPN and SVGIG (reference sequence). There are 14 residues in the CDR3.

The chain recombines TRBV30 with TRBJ1-4; D is uncertain. Sequencing input: PBMCs. This clonotype originated in a man aged 25 to 40 in good health and CMV-seropositive. CDR3 loop: CAWSVRSTNGKLFF. The CDR3 DNA reads TGTGCCTGGAGTGTACGGTCAACTAATGGAAAACTGTTTTTT.